The 23 T cell receptor beta chains below all came from one sample that was sequenced in a study of T-cell memory formation after mild COVID-19. MiXCR was run by TCRdb on the 5' RACE reads, yielding one entry per CDR3 protein. This table has over 150,000 distinct CDR3 sequences, roughly 23% appearing once. Source material: PBMCs or a T cell subset sorted from them (not recorded which). All receptors derive from an adult woman who had mild COVID-19 (a few samples of this study predate the infection). Cell type and time point are not known.

CDR3 loop: CATSPSRGQPASYNSPLHF. DNA of the CDR3: TGTGCCACCAGCCCCTCCCGAGGACAGCCGGCGTCCTATAATTCACCCCTCCACTTT. The chain joins TRBV15 to TRBJ1-6, with D possibly TRBD1 on 6 matching bases. V was pared by 5 bases and J by 1 base, with 21 bases between. Germline lookup yields CDR1 LNHNV and CDR2 YYDKDF (reference sequence). The CDR3 runs to 19 residues. The whole variable domain, remainder taken from reference TRBV15 and TRBJ1-6, is DAMVIQNPRYQVTQFGKPVTLSCSQTLNHNVMYWYQQKSSQAPKLLFHYYDKDFNNEADTPDNFQSRRPNTSFCFLDIRSPGLGDTAMYLCATSPSRGQPASYNSPLHFGNGTRLTVT.

In this sample, this clonotype turned up a few times. The gene calls are TRBV6-5 and TRBJ2-4; D may be TRBD1 or TRBD2 (5 bases each). CDR3 size: 12 residues. The V end was cut by 10 bases, the J end by 8 bases, with 15 bases between. Germline lookup yields CDR1 MNHEY and CDR2 SVGAGI. The CDR3 here is CATSEGSYIQYF. CDR3 DNA sequence: TGTGCCACCTCAGAGGGGAGTTACATTCAGTACTTC.

CDR3 loop: CASSLYMGSNQPQHF. The CDR3 DNA reads as TGTGCCAGCAGTCTCTACATGGGGAGCAATCAGCCCCAGCATTTT. The V gene is TRBV27, the J gene TRBJ1-5, with D unclear. There are 15 residues in the CDR3. Germline V lookup: CDR1 MNHEY, CDR2 SMNVEV (reference sequence). V lost 5 bases and J lost 1, with 12 bases in between.

The V call is TRBV27, the J call TRBJ2-7; 7 nucleotides match TRBD1. In germline, CDR1 is MNHEY, CDR2 SMNVEV (reference sequence). The CDR3 totals 13 residues. Trimming cost V 7 bases and J 6 bases; bases outside gene matches: 9. In DNA, the CDR3 is TGTGCCAGCAACTACAGGGGAATGGGCGAGCAGTACTTC. Translation: CASNYRGMGEQYF.

The genes are TRBV11-3 and TRBJ2-7; 10 bases agree with TRBD2. The CDR3 has 14 amino acids. CDR1 and CDR2 from the germline V gene are SGHNT and YENEEA. Unmatched junction bases numbered 3, after V lost 3 bases and J lost 4 bases. This CDR3 is CASSLGLAMYEQYF. The CDR3 DNA follows: TGTGCCAGCAGCTTGGGACTAGCGATGTACGAGCAGTACTTC.

This clonotype was recorded at least ten times. This chain joins TRBV24-1 and TRBJ2-1, with a weak D call TRBD2 (8 bases). CDR1 is KGHDR and CDR2 is SFDVKD in the germline V gene. The ends were cut back, 4 bases at V and 3 bases at J, with 27 bases in the middle. The CDR3 totals 20 residues. The CDR3: CATSETEGATSGRYYNEQFF. The CDR3 region has the DNA TGTGCCACCAGTGAGACCGAGGGGGCAACAAGCGGGAGATACTACAATGAGCAGTTCTTC.

This chain connects TRBV6-5 to TRBJ1-2; weak D call: TRBD1 (5 bases). Trimming took 8 bases from V and 0 from J, leaving 16 bases between them. Germline V CDR1 and CDR2: MNHEY, SVGAGI. The CDR3 is 15 residues long. CDR3 region: CASAGGGWTNYGYTF. The CDR3 bases are TGTGCCAGCGCCGGGGGAGGGTGGACTAACTATGGCTACACCTTC.

This clonotype occurred a few times. The chain recombines TRBV29-1 with TRBJ1-1; D gene ambiguous. Looked up from germline, CDR1 is SQVTM and CDR2 is ANQGSEA. V lost 7 bases and J 0 bases, leaving 6 bases between the germline ends. The CDR3 totals 11 residues. This CDR3 reads CSAEMNTEAFF. In nucleotides, the CDR3 is TGCAGCGCCGAGATGAACACTGAAGCTTTCTTT.

The rearrangement uses TRBV12-3 or TRBV12-4 and TRBJ2-7; 8 bases are shared with TRBD1. V shed 6 bases and J 2 bases; nucleotides not matched to a gene: 6. The CDR3 covers 14 residues. CDR3 region: CASSPGQAPYEQYF. The CDR3 coding sequence is TGTGCCAGCAGCCCGGGACAGGCCCCCTACGAGCAGTACTTC.

This clonotype was seen ten or more times. V and J are TRBV6-5 and TRBJ2-3; D not certain. The ends were cut back, 6 bases at V and 4 bases at J, with 8 bases in the middle. The CDR3 totals 12 residues. The germline V gene encodes CDR1 MNHEY and CDR2 SVGAGI. CDR3 nucleotide sequence: TGTGCCAGCAGCCCTGGCGCAGATACGCAGTATTTT. Translated: CASSPGADTQYF.

This clonotype appeared a few times. This chain joins TRBV29-1 and TRBJ2-1; D gene unclear. Germline values: CDR1 SQVTM, CDR2 ANQGSEA. The CDR3 consists of 13 residues. V lost 1 base, J lost 2 bases, and 6 bases lay in between. The CDR3 sequence is CSVEGSAYNEQFF. CDR3 sequence (DNA): TGCAGCGTTGAAGGCTCGGCCTACAATGAGCAGTTCTTC.

This clonotype was observed a few times. The chain carries TRBV24-1 and TRBJ2-1, with 8 nucleotides matching TRBD1. The germline V gene encodes CDR1 KGHDR and CDR2 SFDVKD. The CDR3 is made up of 11 amino acids. The V segment lost 9 bases and the J segment 10 bases; nucleotides outside the gene matches: 4. The CDR3 loop is CATGQGGEQFF. CDR3 nucleotides: TGTGCCACCGGACAGGGTGGGGAGCAGTTCTTC.

A few counts support this clonotype. This chain uses TRBV20-1 with TRBJ2-1; tentative D call: TRBD1 (6 bases). CDR1 DFQATT and CDR2 SNEGSKA come from the germline V gene (reference sequence). Trimming took 6 bases from V and 7 from J, leaving 19 bases between them. The CDR3 is 14 amino acids. CDR3 protein: CSAIVLSGANEQFF. The CDR3 coding sequence is TGCAGTGCCATAGTCCTCTCAGGGGCGAATGAGCAGTTCTTC.

The chain joins TRBV12-3 or TRBV12-4 to TRBJ1-1, with TRBD1 as a possible D gene (5 bases). Trimming removed 3 bases from V and 1 base from J, with 9 bases in between. This CDR3 spans 14 amino acids. CDR3 DNA: TGTGCCAGCAGTTTCCCCGGGGGGAACACTGAAGCTTTCTTT. The encoded protein is CASSFPGGNTEAFF.

V is TRBV20-1 and J is TRBJ1-3; no reliable D call. This CDR3 spans 12 amino acids. V shed 0 bases and J shed 4 bases, with 4 bases lying between them. Germline V CDR1 and CDR2: DFQATT, SNEGSKA (reference sequence). The chain's CDR3 is CSAREGGNTIYF. In DNA, the CDR3 is TGCAGTGCTAGAGAGGGAGGAAACACCATATATTTT.

The chain links TRBV2 to TRBJ1-1; D not resolved. Germline V gives CDR1 SNHLY, CDR2 FYNNEI. This CDR3 region has 11 residues. Trimming stripped 6 bases from V and 6 bases from J, with 8 bases between. The CDR3 sequence is CASSPSPEAFF. Here the CDR3 DNA reads TGTGCCAGCAGCCCTTCCCCTGAAGCTTTCTTT.

This clonotype was seen a handful of times. The chain links TRBV24-1 to TRBJ1-5, with D unclear. The CDR3 sequence is 14 residues long. Trimming pared 4 bases from V and 5 bases from J, leaving 11 bases between. Germline V gene lookup returns CDR1 KGHDR and CDR2 SFDVKD. The CDR3 region is CATSDSKSYQPQHF. The CDR3 DNA follows: TGTGCCACCAGTGACTCAAAAAGCTATCAGCCCCAGCATTTT.

This chain joins TRBV10-3 and TRBJ2-2; unclear D gene. Trimming shortened V by 7 bases and J by 5 bases, and 8 bases separated the two germline ends. The CDR3 extends over 12 amino acids. Germline CDR1 ENHRY, CDR2 SYGVKD. DNA for the CDR3: TGTGCCATCATGTTGGGGACCGGGGAGCTGTTTTTT. Protein: CAIMLGTGELFF.

The chain combines TRBV12-3 or TRBV12-4 with TRBJ1-6, with TRBD1 matching 10 bases. Losses at the gene ends were 3 bases for V and 9 bases for J; bases not matched to a gene: 11. This CDR3 has 17 residues. CDR3 in DNA: TGTGCCAGCAGTTTCACTCGTCCCGGGACAGGGGTTTCACCCCTCCACTTT. Amino acid sequence: CASSFTRPGTGVSPLHF.

The rearrangement joins TRBV5-1 to TRBJ2-5; 9 bases map to TRBD2. This CDR3 has 16 amino acids. The germline V gene has CDR1 SGHRS and CDR2 YFSETQ. The J segment lost 0 bases and the V segment lost 0 bases, leaving 3 bases of the junction unmatched. In DNA, the CDR3 is TGCGCCAGCAGCTTGGTAGCTAGCGGGGACCAAGAGACCCAGTACTTC. Protein product: CASSLVASGDQETQYF. The variable domain in full, completed from reference TRBV5-1 and TRBJ2-5, reads KAGVTQTPRYLIKTRGQQVTLSCSPISGHRSVSWYQQTPGQGLQFLFEYFSETQRNKGNFPGRFSGRQFSNSRSEMNVSTLELGDSALYLCASSLVASGDQETQYFGPGTRLLVL.

In its sample, this clonotype was seen a few times. J is TRBJ2-7 and V is TRBV18; no reliable D call. Germline V gene sequence: CDR1 KGHSH, CDR2 LQKENI. This CDR3 is built from 13 residues. The V gene lost 3 bases and the J gene lost 4 bases, with 10 bases spanning the gap. This CDR3 is CASSPIDSYEQYF. The CDR3 coding sequence is TGTGCCAGCTCACCCATAGATTCTTACGAGCAGTACTTC.

The table lists this clonotype with a few counts. This rearrangement joins TRBV4-1 to TRBJ1-3; D is undetermined. This CDR3 spans 15 amino acids. The V and J ends lost 0 bases and 0 bases respectively, with 6 bases between them. Germline CDR1 reads MGHRA; CDR2 reads YSYEKL. The CDR3 nucleotides are TGCGCCAGCAGCCAAGATTTAACCTCTGGAAACACCATATATTTT. As protein: CASSQDLTSGNTIYF.

This chain uses TRBV29-1 with TRBJ2-7; TRBD2 agrees at 8 bases. The V segment lost 0 bases and the J segment 2 bases; nucleotides outside the gene matches: 9. The germline V gene encodes CDR1 SQVTM and CDR2 ANQGSEA. The CDR3 runs 16 residues. The CDR3, as DNA: TGCAGCGTTGAAGATCCCGACGGGGGGGTAACCTACGAGCAGTACTTC. Encoded protein: CSVEDPDGGVTYEQYF.